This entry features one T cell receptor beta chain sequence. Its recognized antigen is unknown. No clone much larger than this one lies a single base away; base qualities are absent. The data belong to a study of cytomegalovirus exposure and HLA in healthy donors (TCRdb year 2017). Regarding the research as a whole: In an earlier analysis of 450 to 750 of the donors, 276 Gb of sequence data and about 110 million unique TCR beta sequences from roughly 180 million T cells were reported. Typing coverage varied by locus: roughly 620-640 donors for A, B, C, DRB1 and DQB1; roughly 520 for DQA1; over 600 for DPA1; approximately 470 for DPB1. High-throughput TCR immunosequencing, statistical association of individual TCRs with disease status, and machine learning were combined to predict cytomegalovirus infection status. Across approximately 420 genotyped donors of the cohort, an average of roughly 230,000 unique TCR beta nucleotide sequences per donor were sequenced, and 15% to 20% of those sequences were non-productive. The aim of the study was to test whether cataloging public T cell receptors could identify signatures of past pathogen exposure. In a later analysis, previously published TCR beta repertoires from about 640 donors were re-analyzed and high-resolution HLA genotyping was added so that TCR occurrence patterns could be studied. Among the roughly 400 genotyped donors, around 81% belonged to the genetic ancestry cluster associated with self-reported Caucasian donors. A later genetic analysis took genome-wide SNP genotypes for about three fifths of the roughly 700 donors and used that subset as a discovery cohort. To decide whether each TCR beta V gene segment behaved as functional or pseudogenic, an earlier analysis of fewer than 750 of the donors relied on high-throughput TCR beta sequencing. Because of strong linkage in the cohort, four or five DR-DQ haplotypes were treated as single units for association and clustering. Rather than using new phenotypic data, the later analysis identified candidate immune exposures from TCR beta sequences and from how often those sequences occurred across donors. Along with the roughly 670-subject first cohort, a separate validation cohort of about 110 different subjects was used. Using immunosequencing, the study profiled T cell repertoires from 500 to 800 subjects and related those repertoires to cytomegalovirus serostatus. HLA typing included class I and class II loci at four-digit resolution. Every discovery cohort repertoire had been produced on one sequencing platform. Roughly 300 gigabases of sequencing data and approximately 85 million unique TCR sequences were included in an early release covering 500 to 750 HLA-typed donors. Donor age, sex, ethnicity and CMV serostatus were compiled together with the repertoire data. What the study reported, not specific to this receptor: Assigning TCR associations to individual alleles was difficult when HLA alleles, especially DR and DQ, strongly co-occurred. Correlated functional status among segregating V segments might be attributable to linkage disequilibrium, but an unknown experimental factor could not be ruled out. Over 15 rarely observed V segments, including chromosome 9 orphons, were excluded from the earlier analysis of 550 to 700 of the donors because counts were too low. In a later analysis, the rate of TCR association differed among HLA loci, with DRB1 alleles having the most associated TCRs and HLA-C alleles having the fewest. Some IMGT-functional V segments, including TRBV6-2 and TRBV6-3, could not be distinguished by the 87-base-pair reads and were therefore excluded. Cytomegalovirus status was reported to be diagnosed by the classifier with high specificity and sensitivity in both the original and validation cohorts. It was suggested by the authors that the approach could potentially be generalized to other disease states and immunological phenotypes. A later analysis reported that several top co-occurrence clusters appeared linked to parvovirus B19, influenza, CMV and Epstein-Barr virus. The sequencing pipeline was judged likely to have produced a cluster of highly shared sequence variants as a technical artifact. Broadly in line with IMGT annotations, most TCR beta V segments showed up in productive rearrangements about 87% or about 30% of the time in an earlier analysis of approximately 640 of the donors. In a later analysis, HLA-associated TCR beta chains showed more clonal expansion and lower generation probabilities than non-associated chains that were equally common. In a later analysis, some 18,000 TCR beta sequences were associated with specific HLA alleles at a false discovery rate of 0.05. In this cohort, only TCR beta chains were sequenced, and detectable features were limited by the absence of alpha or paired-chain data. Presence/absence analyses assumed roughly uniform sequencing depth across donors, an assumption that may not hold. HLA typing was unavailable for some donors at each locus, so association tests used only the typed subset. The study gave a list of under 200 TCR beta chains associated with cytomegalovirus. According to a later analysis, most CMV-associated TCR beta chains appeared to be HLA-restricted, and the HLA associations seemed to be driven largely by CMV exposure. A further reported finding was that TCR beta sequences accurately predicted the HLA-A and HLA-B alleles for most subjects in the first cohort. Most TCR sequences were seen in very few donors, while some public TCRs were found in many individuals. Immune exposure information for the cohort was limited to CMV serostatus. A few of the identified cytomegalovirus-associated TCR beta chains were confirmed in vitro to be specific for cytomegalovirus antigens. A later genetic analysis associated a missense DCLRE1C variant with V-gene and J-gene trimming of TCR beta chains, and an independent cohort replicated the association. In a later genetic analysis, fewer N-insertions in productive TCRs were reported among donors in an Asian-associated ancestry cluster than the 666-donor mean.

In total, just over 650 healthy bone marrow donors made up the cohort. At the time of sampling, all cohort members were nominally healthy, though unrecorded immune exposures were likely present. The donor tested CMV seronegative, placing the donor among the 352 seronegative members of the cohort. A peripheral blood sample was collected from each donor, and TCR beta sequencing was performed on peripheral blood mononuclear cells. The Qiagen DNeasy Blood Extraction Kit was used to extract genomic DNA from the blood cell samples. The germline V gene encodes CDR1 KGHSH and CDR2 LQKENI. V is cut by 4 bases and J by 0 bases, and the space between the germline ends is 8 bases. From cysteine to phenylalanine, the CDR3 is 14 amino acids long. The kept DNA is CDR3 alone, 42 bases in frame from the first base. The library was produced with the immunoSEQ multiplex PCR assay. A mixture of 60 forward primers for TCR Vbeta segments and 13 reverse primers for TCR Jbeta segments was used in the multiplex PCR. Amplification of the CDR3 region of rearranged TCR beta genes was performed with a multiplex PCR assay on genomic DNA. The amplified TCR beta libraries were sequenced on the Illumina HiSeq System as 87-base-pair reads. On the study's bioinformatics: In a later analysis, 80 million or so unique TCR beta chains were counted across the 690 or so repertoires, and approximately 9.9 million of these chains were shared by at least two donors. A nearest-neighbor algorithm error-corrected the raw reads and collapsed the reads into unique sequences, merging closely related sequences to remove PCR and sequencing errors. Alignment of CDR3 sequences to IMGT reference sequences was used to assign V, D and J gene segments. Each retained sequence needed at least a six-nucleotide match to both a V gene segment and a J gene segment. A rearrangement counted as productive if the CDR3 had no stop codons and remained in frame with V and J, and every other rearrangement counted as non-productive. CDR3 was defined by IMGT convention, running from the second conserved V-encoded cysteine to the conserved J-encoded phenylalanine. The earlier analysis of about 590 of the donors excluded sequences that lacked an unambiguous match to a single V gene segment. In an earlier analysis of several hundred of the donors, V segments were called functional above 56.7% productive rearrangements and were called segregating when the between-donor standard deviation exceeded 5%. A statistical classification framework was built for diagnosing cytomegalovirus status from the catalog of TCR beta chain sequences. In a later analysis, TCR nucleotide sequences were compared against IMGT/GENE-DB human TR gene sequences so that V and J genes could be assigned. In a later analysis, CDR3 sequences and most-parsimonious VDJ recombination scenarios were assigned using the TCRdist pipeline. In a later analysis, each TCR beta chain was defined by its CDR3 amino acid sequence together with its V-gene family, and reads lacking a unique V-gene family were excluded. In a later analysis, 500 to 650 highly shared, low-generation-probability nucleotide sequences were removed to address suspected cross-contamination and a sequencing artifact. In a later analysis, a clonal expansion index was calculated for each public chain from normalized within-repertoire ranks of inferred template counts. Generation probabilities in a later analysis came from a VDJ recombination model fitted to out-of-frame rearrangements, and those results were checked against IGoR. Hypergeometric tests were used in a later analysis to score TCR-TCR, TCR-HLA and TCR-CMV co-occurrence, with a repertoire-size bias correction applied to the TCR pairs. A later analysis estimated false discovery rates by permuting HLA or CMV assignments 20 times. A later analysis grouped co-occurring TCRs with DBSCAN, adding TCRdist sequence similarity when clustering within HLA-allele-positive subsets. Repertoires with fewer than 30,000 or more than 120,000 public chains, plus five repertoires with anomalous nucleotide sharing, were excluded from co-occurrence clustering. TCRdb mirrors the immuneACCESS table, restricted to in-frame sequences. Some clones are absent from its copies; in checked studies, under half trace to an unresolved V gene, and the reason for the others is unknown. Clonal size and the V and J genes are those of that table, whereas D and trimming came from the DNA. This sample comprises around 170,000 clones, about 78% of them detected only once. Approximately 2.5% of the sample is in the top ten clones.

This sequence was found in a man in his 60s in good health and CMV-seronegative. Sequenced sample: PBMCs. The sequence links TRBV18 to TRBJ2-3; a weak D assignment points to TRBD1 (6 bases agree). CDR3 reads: CASSHRVSTDTQYF. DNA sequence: TGTGCCAGCTCACACAGGGTTAGCACAGATACGCAGTATTTT.